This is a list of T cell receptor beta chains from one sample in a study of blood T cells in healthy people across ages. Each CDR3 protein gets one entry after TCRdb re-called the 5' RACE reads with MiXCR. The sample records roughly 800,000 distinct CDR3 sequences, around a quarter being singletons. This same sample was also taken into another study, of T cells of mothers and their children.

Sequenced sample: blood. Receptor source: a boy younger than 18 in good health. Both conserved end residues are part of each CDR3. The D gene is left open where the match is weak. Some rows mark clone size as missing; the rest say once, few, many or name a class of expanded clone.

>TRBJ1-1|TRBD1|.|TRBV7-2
TGTGCCAGCAGCTTAGAGGTTTACAGGGGGAACACTGAAGCTTTCTTT
CASSLEVYRGNTEAFF
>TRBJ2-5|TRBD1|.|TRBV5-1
TGCGCCAGCAGCTTGGTCTCTGACAGGGGTTACCAAGAGACCCAGTACTTC
CASSLVSDRGYQETQYF
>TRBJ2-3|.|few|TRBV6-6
TGTGCCAGCAGTTCCGGACAGCTTTTCGGGACAGATACGCAGTATTTT
CASSSGQLFGTDTQYF
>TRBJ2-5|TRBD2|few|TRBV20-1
TGCAGTGCTAGTAGCGGGGCGGAGACCCAGTACTTC
CSASSGAETQYF
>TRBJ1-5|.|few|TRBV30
TGTGCCTGGAGTTACGGCGGGGGGCAAGGTCAGCCCCAGCATTTT
CAWSYGGGQGQPQHF
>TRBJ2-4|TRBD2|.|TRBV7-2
TGTGCCAGCAGCTTAAGCGGGAAGGGAGGAAACATTCAGTACTTC
CASSLSGKGGNIQYF
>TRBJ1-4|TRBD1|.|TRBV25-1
TGTGCCAGCATAGGGGGCCTGCCTGAAAAACTGTTTTTT
CASIGGLPEKLFF
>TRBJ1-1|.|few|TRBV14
TGTGCCAGCAGCCAAGTAGGGGGTAGGAACACTGAAGCTTTCTTT
CASSQVGGRNTEAFF
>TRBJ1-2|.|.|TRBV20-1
TGCAGTGCCGCGGTCGGTGGGTATGGCTACACCTTC
CSAAVGGYGYTF
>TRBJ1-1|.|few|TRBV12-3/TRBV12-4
TGTGCCAGCAGACCCCACACAGACACTGAAGCTTTCTTT
CASRPHTDTEAFF
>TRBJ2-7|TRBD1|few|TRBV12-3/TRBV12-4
TGTGCCAGCACCCGGACAGGGGTCCGATCCTACGAGCAGTACTTC
CASTRTGVRSYEQYF
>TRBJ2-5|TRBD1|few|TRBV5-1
TGCGCCAGCAGCGTACAGGGGGCCGAGACCCAGTACTTC
CASSVQGAETQYF
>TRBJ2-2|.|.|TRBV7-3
TGTGCCAGCAGCTTGGATCAGGGGAGCGGGGAGCTGTTTTTT
CASSLDQGSGELFF
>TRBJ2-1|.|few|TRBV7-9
TGTGCCAGCAGCAAACTAAGCCGGGCAAGCTCCTACAATGAGCAGTTCTTC
CASSKLSRASSYNEQFF
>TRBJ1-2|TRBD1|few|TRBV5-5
TGTGCCAGCAGCTTGTTCTGGGACAGGGCTTGGGACACCTTC
CASSLFWDRAWDTF
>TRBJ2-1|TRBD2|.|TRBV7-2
TGTGCCAGCAGCCAAGTTGCTAGCGGGAGTGTTTCCTACAATGAGCAGTTCTTC
CASSQVASGSVSYNEQFF
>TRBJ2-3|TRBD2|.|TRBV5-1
TGCGCCAGCAGGCCCGGCGGGGGAGCCCCAGATACGCAGTATTTT
CASRPGGGAPDTQYF
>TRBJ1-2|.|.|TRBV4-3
TGCGCCAGCAGCCAAGCAGGGGATCCCTATGGCTACACCTTC
CASSQAGDPYGYTF
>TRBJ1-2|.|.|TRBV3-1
TGTGCCAGCAGCCCCGGGACGTTCGGATATGGCTACACCTTC
CASSPGTFGYGYTF
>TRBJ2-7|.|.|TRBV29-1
TGCAGCTCCCCCGCGAGACAGGGAGGTTTGGCCGAGCAGTACTTC
CSSPARQGGLAEQYF
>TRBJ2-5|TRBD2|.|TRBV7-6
TGTGCCAGCAGCCGAGACCTAGCGGGGGGCGATAAGAATACCCAGTACTTC
CASSRDLAGGDKNTQYF
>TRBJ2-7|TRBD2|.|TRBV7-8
TGTGCCAGCAGCTTAGAGGCGGTAGCGGGAGGGCCCTCCTACGAGCAGTACTTC
CASSLEAVAGGPSYEQYF
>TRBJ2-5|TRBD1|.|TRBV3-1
TGTGCCAGCAGCCAAGGGGACAGTTCCGGGACGTGCTTC
CASSQGDSSGTCF
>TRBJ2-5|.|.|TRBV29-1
TGCAGCGTTACGGTGACCGTACAAGAGACCCAGTACTTC
CSVTVTVQETQYF
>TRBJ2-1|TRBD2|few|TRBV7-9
TGTGCCAGCAGCCTTACCAGCGGGGGGCATAACAATGAGCAGTTCTTC
CASSLTSGGHNNEQFF
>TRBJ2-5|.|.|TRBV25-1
TGTGCCAGCAGTGAAAGAGACGAGACCCAGTACTTC
CASSERDETQYF
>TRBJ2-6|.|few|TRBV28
TGTGCCAGCAGTTTTCAGGGTTCGGGTGGGGCCAACGTCCTGACTTTC
CASSFQGSGGANVLTF
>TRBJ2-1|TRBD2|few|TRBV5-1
TGCGCCAGCAGCGAAGGACGGACTAGCGGGGGGTACAATGAGCAGTTCTTC
CASSEGRTSGGYNEQFF
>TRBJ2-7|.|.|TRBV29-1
TGCAGCGTTGAGCTGGGCGGGCCGCAGGGGCAGTACTTC
CSVELGGPQGQYF
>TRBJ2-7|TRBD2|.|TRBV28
TGTGCCAGCAGTCCACCGGGACTAGCGGGAGGGGTCTACGAGCAGTACTTC
CASSPPGLAGGVYEQYF
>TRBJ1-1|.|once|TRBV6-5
TGTGCCAGCACCCCCCGGAGGGGTGATACTGAAGCTTTCTTT
CASTPRRGDTEAFF
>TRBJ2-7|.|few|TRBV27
TGTGCCAGCAGTTTTATGAGGGGATTGTACGAGCAGTACTTC
CASSFMRGLYEQYF
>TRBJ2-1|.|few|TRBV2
TGTGCCAGCAGCGACCAGGTTAATGAGCAGTTCTTC
CASSDQVNEQFF
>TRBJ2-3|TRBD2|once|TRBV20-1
TGCAGTGCTTTGACTAGCGGAAGCACAGATACGCAGTATTTC
CSALTSGSTDTQYF
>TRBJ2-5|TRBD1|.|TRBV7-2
TGTGCCAGCAGCTCACAAACAGGGGGATCGGAGACCCAGTACTTC
CASSSQTGGSETQYF
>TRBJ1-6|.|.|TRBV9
TGTGCCAGCAGCGTGCGGGAAACATGGGGTGGGAATTCACCCCTCCACTTT
CASSVRETWGGNSPLHF
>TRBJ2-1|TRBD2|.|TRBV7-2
TGTGCCAGCAGCGGAGCGGGGGGAACCTACAATGAGCAGTTCTTC
CASSGAGGTYNEQFF